This TCR beta chain was recorded in a study of CD8 T cells in Susac syndrome. The wider study: Active disease was present in about 6 of the sequenced Susac syndrome patients, whereas roughly 8 of them were in remission. Patients with Susac syndrome were therapy-naive, treated with corticosteroids, or treated with intravenous immunoglobulin alone when blood was collected.

This CDR3 contains 18 residues. V was pared by 1 base and J by 5 bases, with 12 bases of the junction left unmatched. Per germline, CDR1 SEHNR and CDR2 FQNEAQ (reference sequence). An input of roughly 0.5 to 1 ug of RNA was subjected to reverse transcription using random hexamers. TCRdb re-called the immunoSEQ multiplex PCR reads through MiXCR, storing one row per CDR3 protein. The table has roughly 80,000 distinct CDR3 sequences, more than 85% seen once. From blood CD8+ and CD4+ T cells, TCR beta sequences were generated. TEMRA cells were enriched by FACS, while CD8+ and CD4+ T cells were obtained through a negative isolation that was performed magnetically.

Sequencing used CD4+ T cells from PBMCs. The chain combines TRBV7-9 with TRBJ2-1; TRBD1 matches 9 bases. The sequence came from a human donor with Susac syndrome. CDR3 coding DNA: TGTGCCAGCAGCTTAGTTTATTCTTCGGGACAGGGCCACAATGAGCAGTTCTTC. Translated: CASSLVYSSGQGHNEQFF.